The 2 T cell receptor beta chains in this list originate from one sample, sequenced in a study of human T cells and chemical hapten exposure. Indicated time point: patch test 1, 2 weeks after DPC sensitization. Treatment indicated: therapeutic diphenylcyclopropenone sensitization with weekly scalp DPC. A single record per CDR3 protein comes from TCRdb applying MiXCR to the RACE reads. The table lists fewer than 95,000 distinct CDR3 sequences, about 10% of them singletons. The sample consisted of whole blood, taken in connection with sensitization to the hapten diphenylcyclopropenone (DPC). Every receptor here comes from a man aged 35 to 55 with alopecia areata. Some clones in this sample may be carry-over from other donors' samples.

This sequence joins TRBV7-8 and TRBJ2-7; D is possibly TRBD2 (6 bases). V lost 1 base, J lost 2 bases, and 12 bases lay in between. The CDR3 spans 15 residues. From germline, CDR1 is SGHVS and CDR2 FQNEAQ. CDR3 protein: CASSLEEGSTYEQYV. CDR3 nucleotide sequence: TGTGCCAGCAGCTTAGAGGAGGGATCGACCTACGAGCAGTACGTC.

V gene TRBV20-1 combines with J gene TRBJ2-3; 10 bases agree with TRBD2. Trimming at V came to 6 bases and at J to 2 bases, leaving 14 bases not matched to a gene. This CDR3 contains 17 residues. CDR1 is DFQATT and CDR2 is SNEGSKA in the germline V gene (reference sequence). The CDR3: CSARTSGPGVFTDTQYF. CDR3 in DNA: TGCAGTGCAAGGACTAGCGGCCCAGGAGTCTTCACAGATACGCAGTATTTT.